The rows below give T cell receptor beta chains drawn from one sample of a study of T-cell memory formation after mild COVID-19. TCRdb re-called the 5' RACE reads with MiXCR, one entry per CDR3 protein. The sample records 300,000 to 400,000 distinct CDR3 sequences, approximately 16% being singletons. Sample: PBMCs or a T cell subset sorted from them (not recorded which). These receptors all come from a man aged 18 to 30 who had mild COVID-19 (a few samples of this study predate the infection). Cell type and time point are not known. Both conserved end residues are part of each CDR3. Each record gives: CDR3 DNA, CDR3 protein, J gene, D gene, V gene, clone size. D genes are given only for firm matches. Some rows have no size entry. The others give once, few or many, or a class for an expanded clone.

DNA: TGTGCCAGCAGGGATAACAGGGGACAAGAGACCCAGTACTTC
CDR3: CASRDNRGQETQYF
J: TRBJ2-5
D: TRBD1
V: TRBV7-2
size: few

DNA: TGTGCCAGCAGCTTAGGTCTAGCGTTCTACGAGCAGTACTTC
CDR3: CASSLGLAFYEQYF
J: TRBJ2-7
D: NA
V: TRBV7-2
size: many

DNA: TGTGCCAGCTCACCACCGGGACTCACAGATACGCAGTATTTT
CDR3: CASSPPGLTDTQYF
J: TRBJ2-3
D: NA
V: TRBV18
size: NA

DNA: TGCGCCAGCAGCCAAGACCTAGCGGGGGGCCGGGATACGCAGTATTTT
CDR3: CASSQDLAGGRDTQYF
J: TRBJ2-3
D: TRBD2
V: TRBV4-3
size: NA

DNA: TGTGCCAGCAACAAACTCTCGGCAGGGAGAACTGAAGCTTTCTTT
CDR3: CASNKLSAGRTEAFF
J: TRBJ1-1
D: NA
V: TRBV9
size: NA

DNA: TGCGCCAGCAGCCAAGATTACGGGACAGGGATGTTTGGCTACACCTTC
CDR3: CASSQDYGTGMFGYTF
J: TRBJ1-2
D: TRBD1
V: TRBV4-1
size: NA

DNA: TGCAGTGTCCTGAATGAGGGACTATACGAGCAGTACTTC
CDR3: CSVLNEGLYEQYF
J: TRBJ2-7
D: TRBD2
V: TRBV20-1
size: NA

DNA: TGTGCCAGCAGCTTACAGGTCGAAGGGACCCAGTACTTC
CDR3: CASSLQVEGTQYF
J: TRBJ2-5
D: NA
V: TRBV7-9
size: few

DNA: TGCGCCAGCAGTCAGATCACCGGGGAGCTGTTTTTT
CDR3: CASSQITGELFF
J: TRBJ2-2
D: NA
V: TRBV23-1
size: few

DNA: TGTGCCAGTAGTTGGTCGGCAGGCTATGGCTACACCTTC
CDR3: CASSWSAGYGYTF
J: TRBJ1-2
D: NA
V: TRBV19
size: NA

DNA: TGTGCCAGCAGCGTCGAAAGGTATGAGCAGTTCTTC
CDR3: CASSVERYEQFF
J: TRBJ2-1
D: NA
V: TRBV2
size: NA

DNA: TGTGCCAGCAGTGAGGGGTTTTCACCCCTCCACTTT
CDR3: CASSEGFSPLHF
J: TRBJ1-6
D: NA
V: TRBV12-3/TRBV12-4
size: NA

DNA: TGCGCCAGCAGCTTGGCCGGGGAAGGCTACACCTTC
CDR3: CASSLAGEGYTF
J: TRBJ1-2
D: NA
V: TRBV5-1
size: many

DNA: TGCGCCAGCAGCCAATCAGGGGGGCGCACTGAAGCTTTCTTT
CDR3: CASSQSGGRTEAFF
J: TRBJ1-1
D: TRBD1
V: TRBV4-3
size: NA

DNA: TGTGCCAGCAGTCCGTCCCGACAGGTTCTCTATGGCTACACCTTC
CDR3: CASSPSRQVLYGYTF
J: TRBJ1-2
D: NA
V: TRBV27
size: NA

DNA: TGTGCCAGCAGGGAGTCGGGGGGACAAGAGACCCAGTACTTC
CDR3: CASRESGGQETQYF
J: TRBJ2-5
D: TRBD2
V: TRBV27
size: NA

DNA: TGTGCCAGCAGTTTGACCTTCCACTACGAGCAGTACTTC
CDR3: CASSLTFHYEQYF
J: TRBJ2-7
D: NA
V: TRBV28
size: NA

DNA: TGTGCCAGTAGTATTCTATTGGAGGCGGGTCAGCCCCAGCATTTT
CDR3: CASSILLEAGQPQHF
J: TRBJ1-5
D: NA
V: TRBV19
size: NA

DNA: TGTGCCAGCAGCTCCCGGACTAGCGGGGGTTACGAGCAGTACTTC
CDR3: CASSSRTSGGYEQYF
J: TRBJ2-7
D: TRBD2
V: TRBV7-9
size: few

DNA: TGTGCCAGCAGCTTGACAGGGTACGATGTAGTGGATGGCTACACCTTC
CDR3: CASSLTGYDVVDGYTF
J: TRBJ1-2
D: TRBD1
V: TRBV7-9
size: few

DNA: TGTGCCAGCTCACCCACTAGCGGGGCTCTAGCCAAAAACATTCAGTACTTC
CDR3: CASSPTSGALAKNIQYF
J: TRBJ2-4
D: TRBD2
V: TRBV18
size: many

DNA: TGCAGTGCCGACCCAGGGAGTGAGCAGTTCTTC
CDR3: CSADPGSEQFF
J: TRBJ2-1
D: NA
V: TRBV20-1
size: NA

DNA: TGTGCCAGCAGCTCCTCAGGGTATGGGCAGTACTTC
CDR3: CASSSSGYGQYF
J: TRBJ2-7
D: NA
V: TRBV7-2
size: NA

DNA: TGCGCCAGCAGCCAAGATCTTTTGGACTCGACAGCGTACTATGGCTACACCTTC
CDR3: CASSQDLLDSTAYYGYTF
J: TRBJ1-2
D: NA
V: TRBV4-3
size: NA

DNA: TGCGCCAGCAGCCAAGAGTACGGGACCCAGTACAATGAGCAGTTCTTC
CDR3: CASSQEYGTQYNEQFF
J: TRBJ2-1
D: NA
V: TRBV4-3
size: NA

DNA: TGTGCCAGCCGTACCTTCAATGAGCAGTTCTTC
CDR3: CASRTFNEQFF
J: TRBJ2-1
D: NA
V: TRBV2
size: NA

DNA: TGTGCCAGCAGCTTAGGGGCCTCGGGGGGTCAGGAGACCCAGTACTTC
CDR3: CASSLGASGGQETQYF
J: TRBJ2-5
D: TRBD2
V: TRBV11-2
size: NA

DNA: TGCGCCAGCAGCCGCCGACAGAGCGCGCCAGAGACCCAGTACTTC
CDR3: CASSRRQSAPETQYF
J: TRBJ2-5
D: NA
V: TRBV4-1
size: NA

DNA: TGTGCCAGCAGTGAAGGGCCTAGCGGGATCTACGAGCAGTACTTC
CDR3: CASSEGPSGIYEQYF
J: TRBJ2-7
D: TRBD2
V: TRBV6-1
size: few

DNA: TGTGCCAGCAGTTACCCCGGGCGAGGGACTGAAGCTTTCTTT
CDR3: CASSYPGRGTEAFF
J: TRBJ1-1
D: NA
V: TRBV6-5
size: NA

DNA: TGCGCCAGCAGCCAAGATAGGGTAGCGGGGCTCACAGATACGCAGTATTTT
CDR3: CASSQDRVAGLTDTQYF
J: TRBJ2-3
D: TRBD2
V: TRBV4-3
size: NA

DNA: TGTGCCAACTCCCAAGGGGAAATCACAGATACGCAGTATTTT
CDR3: CANSQGEITDTQYF
J: TRBJ2-3
D: NA
V: TRBV18
size: many

DNA: TGCGCCAGCAGCTTGGAAGTTCGCGCTGAAGCTTTCTTT
CDR3: CASSLEVRAEAFF
J: TRBJ1-1
D: NA
V: TRBV5-1
size: few

DNA: TGTGCCACCAGTGGCAGGGGTACCCATGGTGAGCAGTTCTTC
CDR3: CATSGRGTHGEQFF
J: TRBJ2-1
D: NA
V: TRBV24-1
size: NA

DNA: TGTGCCAGCAGCCCTTTTTGGGAGACCCAGTACTTC
CDR3: CASSPFWETQYF
J: TRBJ2-5
D: NA
V: TRBV7-2
size: NA

DNA: TGCGCCAGCAGCTTGGACGAGTCACCCGATGAGCAGTTCTTC
CDR3: CASSLDESPDEQFF
J: TRBJ2-1
D: NA
V: TRBV5-1
size: few

DNA: TGTGCCAGCAGCTTTCAACCGGACATCTATAGTGAGCAGTTCTTC
CDR3: CASSFQPDIYSEQFF
J: TRBJ2-1
D: NA
V: TRBV7-2
size: many

DNA: TGCAGTGCTGACAGCGCCCCGGAGACCCAGTACTTC
CDR3: CSADSAPETQYF
J: TRBJ2-5
D: NA
V: TRBV20-1
size: NA

DNA: TGTGCCAGCAGCTTAACGGGGTGGTACGAGCAGTACTTC
CDR3: CASSLTGWYEQYF
J: TRBJ2-7
D: NA
V: TRBV7-2
size: few

DNA: TGTGCCAGCAGAGGCGGACTAGCGGGGGGGCCGTATATGGCCGGGGAGCTGTTTTTT
CDR3: CASRGGLAGGPYMAGELFF
J: TRBJ2-2
D: TRBD2
V: TRBV6-5
size: many

DNA: TGTGCCAGCAGCTTGGTCACAGCCCTCTTTTACAATGAGCAGTTCTTC
CDR3: CASSLVTALFYNEQFF
J: TRBJ2-1
D: NA
V: TRBV5-6
size: many

DNA: TGTGCCAGCAGCTTCCGCACTAGCGGCCAAGAGACCCAGTACTTC
CDR3: CASSFRTSGQETQYF
J: TRBJ2-5
D: TRBD2
V: TRBV7-9
size: few

DNA: TGTGCCACCAGCCCAGGGAGCACCGGGGAGCTGTTTTTT
CDR3: CATSPGSTGELFF
J: TRBJ2-2
D: NA
V: TRBV15
size: NA

DNA: TGTGCCAGCAGCGTAGGTGGAGGACAGAACACAGATACGCAGTATTTT
CDR3: CASSVGGGQNTDTQYF
J: TRBJ2-3
D: NA
V: TRBV9
size: few

DNA: TGTGCCAGCAAAGGCGGGGGCAAGCAGTACTTC
CDR3: CASKGGGKQYF
J: TRBJ2-7
D: NA
V: TRBV6-5
size: few

DNA: TGTGCCAGCAGTCAGGGGGCGCCTGGCTATGGCTACACCTTC
CDR3: CASSQGAPGYGYTF
J: TRBJ1-2
D: TRBD1
V: TRBV12-3/TRBV12-4
size: NA

DNA: TGTGCCAGCAGACCTGAGGTGGCGTCGGGCTACACCTTC
CDR3: CASRPEVASGYTF
J: TRBJ1-2
D: NA
V: TRBV2
size: NA

DNA: TGTGCCTGGAGTGGGGGACAAAAGGCCGAAGCTTTCTTT
CDR3: CAWSGGQKAEAFF
J: TRBJ1-1
D: NA
V: TRBV30
size: NA

DNA: TGTGCCAGCAGGGAGCGGGGGAATCAGCCCCAGCATTTT
CDR3: CASRERGNQPQHF
J: TRBJ1-5
D: NA
V: TRBV6-2/TRBV6-3
size: NA

DNA: TGTGCCAGCTCTCCCTCAGCCGGGGAGCTGTTTTTT
CDR3: CASSPSAGELFF
J: TRBJ2-2
D: NA
V: TRBV7-9
size: few

DNA: TGCAGTGCTAGAAGGGACTTAGATACGCAGTATTTT
CDR3: CSARRDLDTQYF
J: TRBJ2-3
D: NA
V: TRBV20-1
size: NA

DNA: TGTGCCAGCAGCTTAGGACTCCCAAATGAGCAGTTCTTC
CDR3: CASSLGLPNEQFF
J: TRBJ2-1
D: NA
V: TRBV11-2
size: NA

DNA: TGTGCCAGCAGTCCGGATACAGGGGCTTACAATGAGCAGTTCTTC
CDR3: CASSPDTGAYNEQFF
J: TRBJ2-1
D: TRBD1
V: TRBV27
size: few

DNA: TGTGCCATCAACCCTACAGGTATCCGTGAGACCCAGTACTTC
CDR3: CAINPTGIRETQYF
J: TRBJ2-5
D: NA
V: TRBV10-3
size: NA